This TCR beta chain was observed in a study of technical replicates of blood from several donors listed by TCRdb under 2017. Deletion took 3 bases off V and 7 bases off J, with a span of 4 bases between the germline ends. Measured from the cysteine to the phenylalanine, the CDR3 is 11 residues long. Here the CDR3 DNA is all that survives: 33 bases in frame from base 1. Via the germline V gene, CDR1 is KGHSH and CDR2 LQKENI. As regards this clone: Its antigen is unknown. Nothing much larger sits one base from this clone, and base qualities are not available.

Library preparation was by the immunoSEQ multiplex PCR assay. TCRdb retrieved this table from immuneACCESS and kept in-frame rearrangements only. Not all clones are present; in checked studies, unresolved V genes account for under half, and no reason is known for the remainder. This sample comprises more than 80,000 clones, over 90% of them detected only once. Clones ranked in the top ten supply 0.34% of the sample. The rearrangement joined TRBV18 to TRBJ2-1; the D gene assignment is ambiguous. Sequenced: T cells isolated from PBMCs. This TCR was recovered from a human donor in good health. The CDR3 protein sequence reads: CASSPSNEQFF. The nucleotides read TGTGCCAGCTCACCTTCTAATGAGCAGTTCTTC.